Listed below are T cell receptor beta chains from one sample, sequenced in a study of OX40 agonist ivuxolimab in advanced cancers. The protocol was immunoSEQ multiplex PCR, while the TCRdb copy is restricted to in-frame clones and leaves out a portion. The profile shows about 54,000 clones, about 90% of them singletons. Sequencing used CD4+ or CD8+ T cells sorted from blood, obtained in a trial of the OX40 agonist ivuxolimab. The receptor set was obtained from an adult with an advanced solid tumor such as melanoma, head and neck, liver or kidney cancer. Each CDR3 is given with its conserved first and last residue. Clone size is shown for a subset of rows, as once, few, many or a class of expanded clone.

V gene | clone size | CDR3 protein
TRBV28 | NA | CASSAISGGAEQYF
TRBV15 | NA | CATATVGSTDTQYF
TRBV19 | NA | CASSPIQGGGEEKLFF
TRBV5-8 | NA | CASSTSGKLDTQYF
TRBV4-2 | NA | CASSQDQTTNLYNEQFF
TRBV29-1 | NA | CSVSFTSGNTIYF
TRBV2 | few | CASSEVGLAEDTQYF
TRBV6-5 | NA | CASSTDSNTGELFF
TRBV6-5 | NA | CASSYRAHTEAFF
TRBV7-6 | NA | CASSFGVQETQYF
TRBV6-5 | NA | CASSLNDRGGETQYF
TRBV28 | NA | CASSFMGHGYTF
TRBV5-1 | NA | CASSLDSNTGELFF
TRBV11-2 | NA | CASSRFTTSGTITDTQYF
TRBV28 | NA | CAAGGAPGDTEAFF
TRBV5-1 | NA | CASSSGQNTEAFF
TRBV2 | NA | CASRKGATNEKLFF
TRBV18 | NA | CASSESQIYEQYF
TRBV15 | NA | CATSRVYSNQPQHF
TRBV29-1 | NA | CSVGGGRGWGYGYTF
TRBV7-2 | NA | CASSHRATDTQYF
TRBV7-9 | few | CASSPLAGSGEQYF
TRBV5-1 | NA | CASSLSAGREYEQYF
TRBV7-3 | NA | CASSLYQETQYF
TRBV7-9 | NA | CASSFRAQRDEQYF
TRBV19 | NA | CASSKTGNLYEQYF
TRBV28 | NA | CASSLQRAGVFF
TRBV19 | few | CASSRGAGYEQYF
TRBV19 | few | CASRNREISQDEQFF
TRBV6-5 | once | CASSYASGAYEQYF
TRBV11-2 | NA | CASSRKTGDNEKLFF
TRBV5-6 | NA | CASSLAPAGGTGELFF
TRBV5-1 | NA | CASSFDSDTRYGYTF
TRBV15 | NA | CATSSDRDTSSYEQYF
TRBV11-3 | NA | CASSLQTGTWNEQFF
TRBV5-6 | NA | CASSLVLAGAYEQYF
TRBV6-6 | NA | CASTDLGGHGYTF
TRBV18 | NA | CASSPGGSAGYTF
TRBV12-2 | NA | CASRLSGTAGSGANVLTF
TRBV6-5 | NA | CASSYSQGNTGELFF
TRBV29-1 | NA | CSVETGPTGELFF
TRBV2 | NA | CASSIQGGGMNTEAFF
TRBV5-1 | NA | CASSAQQTTEAFF
TRBV28 | once | CASSLYAGLGGYTF
TRBV19 | once | CASSFSRTGGPYQPQHF
TRBV28 | NA | CASSVPGQGASDTQYF
TRBV28 | NA | CASGRGDGDGYTF
TRBV7-8 | NA | CASSPLTSRNTGELFF
TRBV6-6 | NA | CASSEGEETQYF
TRBV30 | few | CAWSGRQTKGNQPQHF